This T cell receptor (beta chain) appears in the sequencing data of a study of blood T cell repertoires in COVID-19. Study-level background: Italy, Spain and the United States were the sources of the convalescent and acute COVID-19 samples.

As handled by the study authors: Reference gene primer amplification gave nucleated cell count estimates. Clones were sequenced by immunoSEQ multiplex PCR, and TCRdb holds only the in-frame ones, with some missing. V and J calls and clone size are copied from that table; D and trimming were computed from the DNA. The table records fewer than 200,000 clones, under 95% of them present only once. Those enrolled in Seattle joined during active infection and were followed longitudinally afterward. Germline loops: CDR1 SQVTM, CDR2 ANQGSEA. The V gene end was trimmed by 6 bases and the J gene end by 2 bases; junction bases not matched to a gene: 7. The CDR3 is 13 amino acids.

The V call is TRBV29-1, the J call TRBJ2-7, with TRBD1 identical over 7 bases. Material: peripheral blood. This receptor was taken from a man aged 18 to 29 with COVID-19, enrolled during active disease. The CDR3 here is CSVPGQSPYEQYF. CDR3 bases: TGCAGCGTACCGGGACAGAGCCCCTACGAGCAGTACTTC.